This entry describes one T cell receptor beta chain. Its specificity is not known. PCR was performed using 60 Vbeta and 13 Jbeta primers. Per the study methods: An analysis that came later counted 70 million to 100 million unique TCR beta chains, 10 million to 11 million shared. TCRdb keeps only in-frame clones here, not all; method: immunoSEQ multiplex PCR. V and J calls plus clone size are reproduced from that table; the DNA served to infer D and trimming. The listing records tens of thousands of clones. The data originate from a study of cytomegalovirus exposure and HLA in healthy donors. Study-wide results and caveats: CMV serostatus was the sole immune exposure data available. Exclusion as indistinguishable affected some V segments, including TRBV6-2 and TRBV6-3.

From germline, CDR1 is SGDLS and CDR2 YYNGEE. Trimming took 1 base from V and 2 from J, leaving 6 bases between them. The CDR3 contains 13 residues. V usage is TRBV9 and J usage is TRBJ1-1; no firm D call. The source is a human donor in good health. The specimen was PBMCs. CDR3 sequence: CASSVQDNTEAFF. DNA for the CDR3: TGTGCCAGCAGCGTACAGGATAACACTGAAGCTTTCTTT.